Listed here is a single T cell receptor (beta chain). The antigen is undetermined. This specimen belongs to a study of cytomegalovirus exposure and HLA in healthy donors. Points from the study as a whole: For most TCR beta V segments, an earlier analysis put the productive rate at about 87% or about 30% of the time.

V was shortened by 3 bases and J by 7 bases, with 10 bases between the two germline ends. The CDR3 totals 12 residues. Germline lookup yields CDR1 SEHNR and CDR2 FQNEAQ (reference sequence). PCR primers comprised 60 Vbeta and 13 Jbeta primers. TCRdb's copy holds only in-frame clones and misses some; the assay was immunoSEQ multiplex PCR. The table shows 100,000 to 130,000 clones, with 82% occurring only once. This TCR was recovered from a man between 25 and 39 years old in good health and CMV-seropositive. The specimen sequenced was PBMCs. V and J are TRBV7-9 and TRBJ2-7; no clear D. The DNA of the CDR3 is TGTGCCAGCAGCTTTGACTGGAGTGAGCAGTACTTC. Its protein product is CASSFDWSEQYF.